The T cell receptor (beta chain) under discussion was sequenced for a study of T cell responses to AZD1222 COVID-19 vaccine. Study observations and caveats: Donors skewed white British and female; clonal diversity was possibly underestimated. The CD4 TCRs associated with vaccination extended across spike and predominated at 160-218 and 743-854.

Second-dose schedules of about 4 or about 12 weeks were combined. Trimming took off 1 base at V and 7 bases at J, with 7 bases between the two ends. The CDR3 covers 13 residues. Germline V gives CDR1 KGHDR, CDR2 SFDVKD. The method was immunoSEQ multiplex PCR; TCRdb's version includes in-frame clones alone and lacks a portion of them. The table includes 160,000 or so clones, approximately 87% detected once. Turning to this clone: The antigen remains unidentified.

The V call is TRBV24-1, the J call TRBJ1-5; D remains ambiguous. The material sequenced was peripheral blood, taken 28 days after the second AZD1222 dose. The TCR comes from an adult who received the AZD1222 COVID-19 vaccine. This chain's CDR3 is CATSDLGEQPQHF. In DNA form, the CDR3 reads TGTGCCACCAGTGATTTAGGAGAACAGCCCCAGCATTTT.